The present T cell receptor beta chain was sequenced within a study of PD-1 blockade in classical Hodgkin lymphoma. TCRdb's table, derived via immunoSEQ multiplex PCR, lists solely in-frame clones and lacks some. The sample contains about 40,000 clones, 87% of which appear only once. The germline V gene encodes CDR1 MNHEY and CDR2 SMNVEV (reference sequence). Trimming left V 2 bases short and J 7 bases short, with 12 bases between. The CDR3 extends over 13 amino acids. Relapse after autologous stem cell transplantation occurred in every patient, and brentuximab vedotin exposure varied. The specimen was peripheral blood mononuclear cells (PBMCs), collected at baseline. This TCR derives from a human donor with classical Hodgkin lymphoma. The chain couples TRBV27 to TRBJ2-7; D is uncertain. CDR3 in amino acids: CASSLTYLREQYF. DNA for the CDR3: TGTGCCAGCAGTTTAACGTATCTGCGGGAGCAGTACTTC.